This TCR beta chain was captured in a study of blood T cell repertoires in COVID-19. Study summary: Samples of COVID-19 (acute and convalescent) were obtained from the United States, Italy and Spain. Nucleic acid was either cDNA or gDNA, and it came from T cells, B-cell-depleted T cells, or PBMCs.

The CDR3 covers 17 residues. Per the germline V gene, CDR1 is SGDLS and CDR2 is YYNGEE. The trim removed 2 bases at V and 6 bases at J, leaving 11 bases unmatched. The authors' processing: For nucleated cells, counts were estimated from reference gene primer amplification. Libraries were prepared by immunoSEQ multiplex PCR; TCRdb keeps only in-frame clonotypes and omits some of them. The V and J calls and clone size are taken from that table; D and trimming were inferred from the DNA. The sample lists fewer than 200,000 clones; 80% to 90% were seen once. The material sequenced was peripheral blood. This TCR was sampled from a woman aged 60-75 years who had recovered from COVID-19. This chain connects TRBV9 to TRBJ2-2; 9 nucleotides align to TRBD1. CDR3 sequence (DNA): TGTGCCAGCAGCGTGAGATCTGGGACAGGGTGGCCCGGGGAGCTGTTTTTT. This codes for CASSVRSGTGWPGELFF.